This T cell receptor beta chain was retrieved from a study of Ad26.COV2.S vaccination and SARS-CoV-2 variants. Sequencing was performed with immunoSEQ multiplex PCR; in TCRdb, only in-frame clones are kept and a portion is missing. This table holds roughly 330,000 clones, roughly 90% found once. V gave up 3 bases and J gave up 1 base; unmatched junction bases: 8. The germline V gene encodes CDR1 SGHNT and CDR2 YYREEE (reference sequence). The CDR3 sequence is 17 residues long. Stated treatment: roughly 19 received Ad26.COV2.S at low or high dose, single or two shots; roughly five received placebo; per-sample allocation not given. Repertoires come from day 63 after the first vaccine or placebo injection.

The chain employs TRBV5-4 and TRBJ1-3; 9 bases align to TRBD1. This TCR came from a person aged 18-60 years who received the Ad26.COV2.S COVID-19 vaccine or a placebo. The material sequenced was peripheral blood, taken in a trial of Ad26.COV2.S vaccine versus placebo. The chain's CDR3 is CASSWRTGALSGNTIYF. CDR3 DNA sequence: TGTGCCAGCAGCTGGCGGACAGGGGCACTTTCTGGAAACACCATATATTTT.